This record looks at one T cell receptor beta chain sequence and its context. Its antigen is not identified. This CDR3 contains 16 residues. The V gene's germline CDR1 is SGHVS and CDR2 FQNEAQ. V was cut by 1 base and J by 0 bases, with 9 bases left in between. Amplification used 60 Vbeta primers and 13 Jbeta primers. The table came from immunoSEQ multiplex PCR; TCRdb's copy has only in-frame clones and leaves some out. The table has fewer than 150,000 clones, around 80% seen once. The data were obtained in a study of cytomegalovirus exposure and HLA in healthy donors. Study summary: A prior analysis found more than 90 million unique TCR beta sequences from some 190 million T cells. Overall study findings and caveats: The Asian-associated ancestry cluster reportedly had fewer N-insertions than the roughly 720-donor mean in a later analysis. It was reported that the classifier diagnosed cytomegalovirus status with high specificity and sensitivity in both the original and validation cohorts.

The V call is TRBV7-8, the J call TRBJ2-2, with unresolved D. The clonotype comes from a man aged 40-49 years in good health and CMV-seropositive. The sequenced material came from PBMCs. CDR3 sequence: CASSLVWRANTGELFF. CDR3 nucleotides: TGTGCCAGCAGCTTAGTTTGGAGAGCGAACACCGGGGAGCTGTTTTTT.